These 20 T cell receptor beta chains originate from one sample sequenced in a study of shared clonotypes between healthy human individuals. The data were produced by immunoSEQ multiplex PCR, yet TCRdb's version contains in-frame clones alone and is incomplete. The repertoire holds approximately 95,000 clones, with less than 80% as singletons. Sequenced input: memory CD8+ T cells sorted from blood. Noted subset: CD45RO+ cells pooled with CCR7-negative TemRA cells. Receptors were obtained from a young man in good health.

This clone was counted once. The CDR3 protein is CASSGTLAGVGEQYF. CDR3 DNA sequence: TGTGCCAGCAGTGGAACACTAGCGGGAGTTGGGGAGCAGTACTTC. The chain is built from TRBV6-1 and TRBJ2-7; TRBD2 matches at 11 bases. CDR1 MNHNS and CDR2 SASEGT come from the germline V gene. The CDR3 extends over 15 amino acids. The J segment lost 7 bases and the V segment lost 4 bases, leaving 9 bases of the junction unmatched.

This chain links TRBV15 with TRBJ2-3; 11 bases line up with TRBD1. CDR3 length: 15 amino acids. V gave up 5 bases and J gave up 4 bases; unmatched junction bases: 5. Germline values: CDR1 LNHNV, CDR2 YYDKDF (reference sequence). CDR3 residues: CATSARTGGADTQYF. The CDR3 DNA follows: TGTGCCACCAGCGCAAGGACAGGGGGCGCAGATACGCAGTATTTT.

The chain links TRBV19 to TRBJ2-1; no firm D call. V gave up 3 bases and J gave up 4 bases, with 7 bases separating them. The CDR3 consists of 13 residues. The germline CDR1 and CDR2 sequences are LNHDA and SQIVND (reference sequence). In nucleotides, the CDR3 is TGTGCCAGTAGTATCTCTGGGTACAATGAGCAGTTCTTC. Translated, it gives CASSISGYNEQFF.

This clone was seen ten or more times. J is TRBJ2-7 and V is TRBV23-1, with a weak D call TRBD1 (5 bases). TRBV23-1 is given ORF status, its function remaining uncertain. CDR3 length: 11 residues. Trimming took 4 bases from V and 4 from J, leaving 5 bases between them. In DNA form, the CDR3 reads TGCGCCAGCAGTCGGACATACGAGCAGTACTTC. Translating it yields CASSRTYEQYF.

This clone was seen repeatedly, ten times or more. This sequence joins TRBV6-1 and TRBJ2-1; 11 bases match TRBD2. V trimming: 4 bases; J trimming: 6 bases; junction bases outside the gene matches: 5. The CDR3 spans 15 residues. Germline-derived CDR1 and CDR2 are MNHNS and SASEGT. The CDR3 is CASSGWTSGSNEQFF. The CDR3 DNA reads TGTGCCAGCAGTGGATGGACTAGCGGGTCCAATGAGCAGTTCTTC.

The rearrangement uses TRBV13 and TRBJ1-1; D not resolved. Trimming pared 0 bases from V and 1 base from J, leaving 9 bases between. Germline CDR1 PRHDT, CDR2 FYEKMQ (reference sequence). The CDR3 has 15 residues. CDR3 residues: CASSLGAEENTEAFF. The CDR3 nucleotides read TGTGCCAGCAGCTTAGGGGCGGAGGAGAACACTGAAGCTTTCTTT.

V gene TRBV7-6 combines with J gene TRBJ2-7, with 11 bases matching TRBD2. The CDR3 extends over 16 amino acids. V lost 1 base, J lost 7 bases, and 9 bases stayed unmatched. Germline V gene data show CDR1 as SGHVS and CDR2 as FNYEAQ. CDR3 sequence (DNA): TGTGCCAGCAGCTTAGGGGTACTAGCGGGAGTACAGGAGCAGTACTTC. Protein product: CASSLGVLAGVQEQYF.

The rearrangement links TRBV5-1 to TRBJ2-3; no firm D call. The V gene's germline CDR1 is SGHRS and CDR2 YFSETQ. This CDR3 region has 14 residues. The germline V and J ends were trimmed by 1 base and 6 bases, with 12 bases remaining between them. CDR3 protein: CASSLFSFADTQYF. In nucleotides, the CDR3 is TGCGCCAGCAGCTTGTTTAGTTTCGCCGATACGCAGTATTTT.

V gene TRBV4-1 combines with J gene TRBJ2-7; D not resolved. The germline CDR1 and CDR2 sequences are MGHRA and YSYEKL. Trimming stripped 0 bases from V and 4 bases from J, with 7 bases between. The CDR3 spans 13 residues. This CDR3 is CASSQEAEYEQYF. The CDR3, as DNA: TGCGCCAGCAGCCAAGAGGCGGAATACGAGCAGTACTTC.

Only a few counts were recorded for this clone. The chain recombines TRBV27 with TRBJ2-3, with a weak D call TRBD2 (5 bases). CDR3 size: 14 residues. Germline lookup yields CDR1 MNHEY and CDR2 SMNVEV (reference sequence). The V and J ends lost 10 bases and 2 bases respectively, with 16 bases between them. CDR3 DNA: TGTGCCACCCGAGGGTCCCCCCACACAGATACGCAGTATTTT. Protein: CATRGSPHTDTQYF.

This CDR3 reads CASSPRTGGKDTQYF. The CDR3 DNA sequence: TGTGCCAGCTCACCCCGGACAGGGGGTAAAGATACGCAGTATTTT. The chain carries TRBV18 and TRBJ2-3; 10 nucleotides align to TRBD1. The CDR3 is made up of 15 amino acids. Germline trimming cut 3 bases from V and 5 bases from J; bases unmatched to any gene: 5. Germline CDR1 is KGHSH and CDR2 is LQKENI.

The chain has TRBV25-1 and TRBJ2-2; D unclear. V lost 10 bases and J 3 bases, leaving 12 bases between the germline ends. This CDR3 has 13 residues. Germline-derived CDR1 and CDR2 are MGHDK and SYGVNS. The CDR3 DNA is TGTGCCACCTTGGTCCCGGACACCGGGGAGCTGTTTTTT. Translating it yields CATLVPDTGELFF.

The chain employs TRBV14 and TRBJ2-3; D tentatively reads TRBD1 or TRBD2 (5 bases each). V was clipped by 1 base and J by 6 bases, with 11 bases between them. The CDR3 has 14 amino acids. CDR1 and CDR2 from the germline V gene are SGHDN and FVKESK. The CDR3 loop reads CASSQVGGDDTQYF. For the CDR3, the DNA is TGTGCCAGCAGCCAAGTGGGTGGGGACGATACGCAGTATTTT.

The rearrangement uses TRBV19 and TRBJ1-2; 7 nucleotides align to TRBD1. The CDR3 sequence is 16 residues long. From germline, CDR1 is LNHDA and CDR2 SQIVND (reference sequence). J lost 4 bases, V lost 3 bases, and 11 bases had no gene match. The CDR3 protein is CASSMWGQPEVYGYTF. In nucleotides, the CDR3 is TGTGCCAGTAGTATGTGGGGACAGCCGGAGGTCTATGGCTACACCTTC.

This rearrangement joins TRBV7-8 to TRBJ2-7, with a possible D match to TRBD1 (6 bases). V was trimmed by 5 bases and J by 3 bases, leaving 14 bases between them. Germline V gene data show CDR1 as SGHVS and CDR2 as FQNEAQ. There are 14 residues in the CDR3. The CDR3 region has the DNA TGTGCCAGCAGCGCCACAGGGAGCCTCTACGAGCAGTACTTC. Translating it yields CASSATGSLYEQYF.

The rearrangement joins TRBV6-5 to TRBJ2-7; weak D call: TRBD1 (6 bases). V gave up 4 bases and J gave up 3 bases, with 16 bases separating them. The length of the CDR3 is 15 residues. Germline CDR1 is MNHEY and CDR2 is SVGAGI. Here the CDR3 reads CASSFRDTGFYEQYF. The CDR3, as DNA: TGTGCCAGCAGTTTCCGGGACACTGGATTCTACGAGCAGTACTTC.

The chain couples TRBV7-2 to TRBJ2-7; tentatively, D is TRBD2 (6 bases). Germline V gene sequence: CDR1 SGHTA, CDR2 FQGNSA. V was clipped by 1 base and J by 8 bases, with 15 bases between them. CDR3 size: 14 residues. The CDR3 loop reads CASSLGNRDSKQYF. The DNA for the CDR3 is TGTGCCAGCAGCTTAGGGAACCGGGACTCCAAGCAGTACTTC.

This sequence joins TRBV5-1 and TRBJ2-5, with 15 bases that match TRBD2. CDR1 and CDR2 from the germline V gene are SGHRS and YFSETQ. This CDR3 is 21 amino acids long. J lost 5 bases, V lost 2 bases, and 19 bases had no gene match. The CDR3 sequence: CASSFDGSIGLAGGPVETQYF. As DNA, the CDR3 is TGCGCCAGCAGCTTCGACGGGAGCATAGGACTAGCGGGAGGGCCCGTCGAGACCCAGTACTTC.

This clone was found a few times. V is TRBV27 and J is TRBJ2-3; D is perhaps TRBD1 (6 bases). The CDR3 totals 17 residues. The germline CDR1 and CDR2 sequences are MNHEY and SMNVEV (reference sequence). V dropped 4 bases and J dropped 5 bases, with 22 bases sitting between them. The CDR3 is CASSSTNRALQRDTQYF. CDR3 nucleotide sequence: TGTGCCAGCAGTTCAACTAACAGGGCCCTCCAGAGAGATACGCAGTATTTT.

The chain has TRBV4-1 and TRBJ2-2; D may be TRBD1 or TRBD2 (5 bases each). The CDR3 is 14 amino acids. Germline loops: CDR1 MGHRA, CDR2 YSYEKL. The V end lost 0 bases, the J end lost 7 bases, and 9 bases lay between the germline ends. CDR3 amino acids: CASSQDLRGGELFF. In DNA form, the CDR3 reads TGCGCCAGCAGCCAAGATCTGAGGGGCGGGGAGCTGTTTTTT.